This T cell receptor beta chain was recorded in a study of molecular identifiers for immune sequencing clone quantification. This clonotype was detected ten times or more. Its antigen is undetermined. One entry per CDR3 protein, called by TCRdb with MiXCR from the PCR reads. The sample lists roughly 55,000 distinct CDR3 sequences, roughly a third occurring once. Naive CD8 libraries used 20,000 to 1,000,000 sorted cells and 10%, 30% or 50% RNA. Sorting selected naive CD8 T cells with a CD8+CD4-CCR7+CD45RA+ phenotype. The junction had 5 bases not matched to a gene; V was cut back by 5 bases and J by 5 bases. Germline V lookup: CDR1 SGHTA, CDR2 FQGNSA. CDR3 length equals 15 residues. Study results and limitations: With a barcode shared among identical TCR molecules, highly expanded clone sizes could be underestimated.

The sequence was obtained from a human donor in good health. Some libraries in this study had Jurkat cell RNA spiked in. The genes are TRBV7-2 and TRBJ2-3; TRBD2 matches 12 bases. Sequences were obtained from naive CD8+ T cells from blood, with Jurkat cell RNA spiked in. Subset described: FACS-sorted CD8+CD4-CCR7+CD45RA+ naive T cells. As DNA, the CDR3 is TGTGCCAGCAGCCTACTAGCGGGAGGTCTAGATACGCAGTATTTT. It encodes CASSLLAGGLDTQYF.